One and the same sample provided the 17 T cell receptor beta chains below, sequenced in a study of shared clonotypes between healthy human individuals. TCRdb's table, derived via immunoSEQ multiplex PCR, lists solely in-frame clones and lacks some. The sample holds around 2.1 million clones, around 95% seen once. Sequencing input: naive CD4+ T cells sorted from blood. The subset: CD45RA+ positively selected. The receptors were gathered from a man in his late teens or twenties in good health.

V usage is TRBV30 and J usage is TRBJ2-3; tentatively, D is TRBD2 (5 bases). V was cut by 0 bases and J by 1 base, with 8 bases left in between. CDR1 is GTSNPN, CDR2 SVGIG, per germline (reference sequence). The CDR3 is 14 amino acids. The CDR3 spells CAWSVARGTDTQYF. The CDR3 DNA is TGTGCCTGGAGTGTGGCGAGGGGCACAGATACGCAGTATTTT.

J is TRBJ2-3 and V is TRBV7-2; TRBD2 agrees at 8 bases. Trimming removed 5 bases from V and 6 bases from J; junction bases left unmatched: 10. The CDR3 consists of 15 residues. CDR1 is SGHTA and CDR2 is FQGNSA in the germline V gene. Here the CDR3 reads CASSRSGGPQDTQYF. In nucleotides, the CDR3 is TGTGCCAGCAGCCGGAGCGGGGGCCCCCAGGATACGCAGTATTTT.

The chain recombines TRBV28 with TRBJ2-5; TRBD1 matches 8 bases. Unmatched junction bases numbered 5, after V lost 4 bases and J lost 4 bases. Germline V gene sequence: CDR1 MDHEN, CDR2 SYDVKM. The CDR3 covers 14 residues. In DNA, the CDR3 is TGTGCCAGCAGTTCGGGACAGGCGGGAGAGACCCAGTACTTC. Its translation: CASSSGQAGETQYF.

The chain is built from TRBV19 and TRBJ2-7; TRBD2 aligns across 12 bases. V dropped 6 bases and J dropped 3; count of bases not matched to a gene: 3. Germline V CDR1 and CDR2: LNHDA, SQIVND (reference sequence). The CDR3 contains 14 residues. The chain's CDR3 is CASRTSGRGYEQYF. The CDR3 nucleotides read TGTGCCAGTAGGACTAGCGGGAGAGGCTACGAGCAGTACTTC.

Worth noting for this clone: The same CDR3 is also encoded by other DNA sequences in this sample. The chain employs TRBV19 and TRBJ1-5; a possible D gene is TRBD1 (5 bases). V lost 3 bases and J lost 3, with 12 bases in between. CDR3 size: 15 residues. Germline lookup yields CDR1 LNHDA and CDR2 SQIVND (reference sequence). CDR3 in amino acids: CASSMGQGYNQPQHF. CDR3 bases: TGTGCCAGTAGTATGGGGCAGGGATACAATCAGCCCCAGCATTTT.

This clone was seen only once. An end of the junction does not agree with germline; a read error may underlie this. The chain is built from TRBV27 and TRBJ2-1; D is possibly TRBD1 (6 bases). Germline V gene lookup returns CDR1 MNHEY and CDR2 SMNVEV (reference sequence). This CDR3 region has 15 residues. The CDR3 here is CASSLTGHGYNEQFF. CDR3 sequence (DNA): TGTGCCAGTAGTTTAACAGGGCACGGCTACAATGAGCAGTTCTTC.

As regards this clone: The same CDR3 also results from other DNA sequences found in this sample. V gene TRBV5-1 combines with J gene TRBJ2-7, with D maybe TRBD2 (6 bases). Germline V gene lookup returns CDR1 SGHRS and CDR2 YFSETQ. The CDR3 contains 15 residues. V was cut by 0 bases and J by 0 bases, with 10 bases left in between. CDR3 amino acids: CASSLGDGSSYEQYF. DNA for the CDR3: TGCGCCAGCAGCTTGGGTGACGGGAGCTCCTACGAGCAGTACTTC. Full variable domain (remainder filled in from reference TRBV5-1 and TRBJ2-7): KAGVTQTPRYLIKTRGQQVTLSCSPISGHRSVSWYQQTPGQGLQFLFEYFSETQRNKGNFPGRFSGRQFSNSRSEMNVSTLELGDSALYLCASSLGDGSSYEQYFGPGTRLTVT.

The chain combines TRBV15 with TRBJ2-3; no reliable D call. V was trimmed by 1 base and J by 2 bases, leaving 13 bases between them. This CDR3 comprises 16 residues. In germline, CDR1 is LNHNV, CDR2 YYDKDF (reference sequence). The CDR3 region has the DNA TGTGCCACCAGCAGAGGGGGAATCCCTAACACAGATACGCAGTATTTT. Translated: CATSRGGIPNTDTQYF.

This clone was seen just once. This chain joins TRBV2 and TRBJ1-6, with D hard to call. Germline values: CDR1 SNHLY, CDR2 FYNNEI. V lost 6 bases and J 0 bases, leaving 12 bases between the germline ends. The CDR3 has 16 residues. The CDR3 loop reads CASSWVESSYNSPLHF. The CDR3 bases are TGTGCCAGCAGCTGGGTCGAGAGCTCCTATAATTCACCCCTCCACTTT.

The CDR3 DNA sequence: TGTGCCAGCAGCTTAATCGGTAGCGGAACAGATACGCAGTATTTT. As protein: CASSLIGSGTDTQYF. The chain links TRBV7-2 to TRBJ2-3; D possibly corresponds to TRBD2 (6 bases). Trimming removed 2 bases at V and 3 bases at J, with 12 bases between. This CDR3 region has 15 residues. Germline-derived CDR1 and CDR2 are SGHTA and FQGNSA.

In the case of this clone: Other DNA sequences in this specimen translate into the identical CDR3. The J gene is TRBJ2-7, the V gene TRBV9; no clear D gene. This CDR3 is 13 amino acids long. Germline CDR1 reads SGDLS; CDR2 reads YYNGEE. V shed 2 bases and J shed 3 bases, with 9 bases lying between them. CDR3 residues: CASSVGPDYEQYF. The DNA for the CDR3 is TGTGCCAGCAGCGTTGGACCCGACTACGAGCAGTACTTC.

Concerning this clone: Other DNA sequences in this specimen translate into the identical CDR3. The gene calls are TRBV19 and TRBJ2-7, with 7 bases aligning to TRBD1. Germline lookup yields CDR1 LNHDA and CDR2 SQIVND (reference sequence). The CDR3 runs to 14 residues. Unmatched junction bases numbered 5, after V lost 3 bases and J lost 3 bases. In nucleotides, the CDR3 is TGTGCCAGTAGTATTAGCAGGGGGAGCTACGAGCAGTACTTC. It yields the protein CASSISRGSYEQYF.

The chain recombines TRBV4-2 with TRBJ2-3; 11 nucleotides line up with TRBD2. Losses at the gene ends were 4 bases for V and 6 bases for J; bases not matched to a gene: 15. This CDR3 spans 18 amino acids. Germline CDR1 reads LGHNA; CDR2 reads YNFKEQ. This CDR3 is CASSRLPISGGEVDTQYF. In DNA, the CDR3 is TGTGCCAGCAGCCGTTTACCCATTAGCGGGGGGGAGGTCGATACGCAGTATTTT.

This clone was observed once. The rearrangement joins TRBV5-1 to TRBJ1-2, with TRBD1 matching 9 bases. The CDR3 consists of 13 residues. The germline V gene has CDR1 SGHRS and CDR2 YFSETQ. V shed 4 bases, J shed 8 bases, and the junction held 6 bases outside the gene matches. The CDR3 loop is CASSLGQGKGYTF. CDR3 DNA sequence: TGCGCCAGCAGCCTGGGACAGGGAAAGGGCTACACCTTC.

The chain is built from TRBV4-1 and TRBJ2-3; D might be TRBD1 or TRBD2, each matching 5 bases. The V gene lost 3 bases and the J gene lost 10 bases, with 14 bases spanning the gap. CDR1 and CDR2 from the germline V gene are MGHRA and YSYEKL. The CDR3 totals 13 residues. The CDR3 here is CASSQGRGGSQYF. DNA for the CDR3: TGCGCCAGCAGCCAGGGACGAGGCGGTTCGCAGTATTTT.

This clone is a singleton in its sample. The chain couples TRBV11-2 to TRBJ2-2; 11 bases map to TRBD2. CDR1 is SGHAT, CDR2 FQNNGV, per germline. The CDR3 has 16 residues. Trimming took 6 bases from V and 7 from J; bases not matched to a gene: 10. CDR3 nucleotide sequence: TGTGCCAGCAGTAGGCTAGCGGGAGGAGGCAGCGGGGAGCTGTTTTTT. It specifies CASSRLAGGGSGELFF.

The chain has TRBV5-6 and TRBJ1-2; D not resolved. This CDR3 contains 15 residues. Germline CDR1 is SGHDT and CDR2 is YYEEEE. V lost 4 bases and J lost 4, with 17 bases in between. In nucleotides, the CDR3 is TGTGCCAGCAGCCTAAGAACAGTCGATGGCTATGGCTACACCTTC. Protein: CASSLRTVDGYGYTF.